These T cell receptor beta chains were read from a single sample in a study of T cells in Graves' hyperthyroidism and ophthalmopathy. One entry per CDR3 protein, called by TCRdb with MiXCR from the multiplex PCR reads. The data hold 33,000 or so distinct CDR3 sequences, with roughly 50% observed a single time. Specimen: blood. These receptors were taken from a woman between 50 and 59 years old with Graves' hyperthyroidism that later progressed to Graves' ophthalmopathy. CDR3s include the opening cysteine and the closing phenylalanine or tryptophan. Each record gives: CDR3 protein, CDR3 DNA, clone size, CDR3 length, V gene, J gene, D gene. A D gene is named only where the DNA matches it firmly. Only part of the rows carry a size: once, few, many, or a class if the clone is expanded.

CASSTLGNEQFF,TGCGCCAGCAGCACCTTGGGGAATGAGCAGTTCTTC,many,12,TRBV4-1,TRBJ2-1,NA
CSAWTSGNYEQYF,TGCAGTGCGTGGACTAGCGGGAACTACGAGCAGTACTTC,NA,13,TRBV20-1,TRBJ2-7,TRBD2
CASSPSSGRARGGEQFF,TGTGCCAGCAGCCCAAGTAGCGGGAGGGCCAGGGGAGGTGAGCAGTTCTTC,once,17,TRBV7-9,TRBJ2-1,TRBD2
CASSSWQGANYGYTF,TGTGCCAGCAGCTCTTGGCAGGGGGCGAACTATGGCTACACCTTC,many,15,TRBV27,TRBJ1-2,TRBD1
CASSLGMGGYTF,TGTGCCAGCAGCTTAGGGATGGGCGGCTACACCTTC,NA,12,TRBV11-2,TRBJ1-2,NA
CASNLTADTDTQHF,TGCGCCAGCAACTTGACAGCCGACACAGATACGCAGCATTTT,NA,14,TRBV5-1,TRBJ1-5,NA
CASGVYNEQFF,TGTGCCAGTGGGGTCTACAATGAGCAGTTCTTC,many,11,TRBV19,TRBJ2-1,NA
CSATRGQGIQETQYF,TGCAGTGCGACCCGCGGACAGGGTATCCAAGAGACCCAGTACTTC,NA,15,TRBV20-1,TRBJ2-5,TRBD1
CASSYSVSERFF,TGTGCCAGCAGTTACTCGGTTTCCGAACGGTTCTTC,many,12,TRBV6-6,TRBJ2-1,NA
CASSLAVLPTETQYF,TGTGCCAGCAGCTTAGCAGTCTTACCCACGGAGACCCAGTACTTC,NA,15,TRBV7-9,TRBJ2-5,NA
CSARVTYRETQYF,TGCAGTGCTAGAGTAACATATCGGGAGACCCAGTACTTC,many,13,TRBV20-1,TRBJ2-5,NA
CSASGPLEVAFF,TGCAGTGCTAGCGGCCCACTTGAGGTGGCTTTCTTT,few,12,TRBV20-1,TRBJ1-1,NA
CASYLGTGDYEQYF,TGTGCCAGCTATTTGGGGACAGGGGATTACGAGCAGTACTTC,once,14,TRBV12-3/TRBV12-4,TRBJ2-7,TRBD1
CASSLGSARARGYTF,TGTGCCAGCAGCTTAGGGTCAGCACGTGCACGTGGCTACACCTTC,medium-sized,15,TRBV7-8,TRBJ1-2,NA
CASSIAGVTDTQYF,TGTGCCAGCAGCATAGCGGGAGTGACAGATACGCAGTATTTT,NA,14,TRBV7-3,TRBJ2-3,TRBD2
CASSFGTGFPDTQYF,TGTGCCAGCAGCTTCGGGACAGGGTTTCCAGATACGCAGTATTTT,NA,15,TRBV7-2,TRBJ2-3,TRBD1
CASRKTGDLSNQPQHF,TGTGCCAGTAGGAAGACAGGAGACCTTAGCAATCAGCCCCAGCATTTT,NA,16,TRBV19,TRBJ1-5,NA
CASSRDGELFF,TGTGCCAGCTCACGAGACGGGGAGCTGTTTTTT,NA,11,TRBV18,TRBJ2-2,NA
CASSQVRIYEQYF,TGTGCCAGCAGCCAGGTGCGCATCTACGAGCAGTACTTC,NA,13,TRBV7-9,TRBJ2-7,NA
CASSPEVGLAVGGHYEQYF,TGTGCCAGCAGCCCAGAAGTCGGGCTAGCGGTTGGGGGCCACTACGAGCAGTACTTC,many,19,TRBV7-3,TRBJ2-7,NA
CASSELAGGWTGELFF,TGCGCCAGCAGTGAGCTAGCGGGAGGGTGGACCGGGGAGCTGTTTTTT,many,16,TRBV10-2,TRBJ2-2,TRBD2
CASSLWTSGGSYEQYF,TGTGCCAGCAGCTTATGGACTAGCGGGGGTTCCTACGAGCAGTACTTC,NA,16,TRBV7-6,TRBJ2-7,TRBD2
CATSSLAGAYEQYF,TGTGCCACCAGCAGCCTAGCGGGCGCCTACGAGCAGTACTTC,medium-sized,14,TRBV15,TRBJ2-7,TRBD2
CSVEDNGGGYTF,TGCAGCGTTGAAGATAACGGGGGGGGCTACACCTTC,NA,12,TRBV29-1,TRBJ1-2,NA
CASSKSGSTGELFF,TGTGCCAGCAGTAAAAGCGGGAGTACCGGGGAGCTGTTTTTT,many,14,TRBV2,TRBJ2-2,TRBD2
CASSVGPSGTYEQYF,TGTGCCAGCAGCGTGGGACCCAGCGGTACCTACGAGCAGTACTTC,many,15,TRBV9,TRBJ2-7,NA
CASSLPGGTQEQYF,TGTGCCAGCAGCTTACCCGGCGGGACCCAGGAGCAGTACTTC,once,14,TRBV7-3,TRBJ2-7,NA
CASSPTGTSGNTIYF,TGTGCCAGCAGCCCTACAGGGACCTCTGGAAACACCATATATTTT,many,15,TRBV11-3,TRBJ1-3,NA
CARGTSGRERGYNEQFF,TGTGCCAGAGGGACTAGCGGGAGGGAAAGGGGATACAATGAGCAGTTCTTC,NA,17,TRBV7-9,TRBJ2-1,TRBD2
CSVPGQNYEQYF,TGCAGCGTCCCGGGACAGAACTACGAGCAGTACTTC,NA,12,TRBV29-1,TRBJ2-7,TRBD1
CASSSSPVNNQPQHF,TGTGCCAGCAGCTCGTCTCCGGTTAACAATCAGCCCCAGCATTTT,NA,15,TRBV7-6,TRBJ1-5,NA
CASVQRGTTYEQYF,TGTGCCAGCGTGCAGAGGGGGACTACTTACGAGCAGTACTTC,NA,14,TRBV25-1,TRBJ2-7,NA
CATSGSLKRLAGQGGNQPQHF,TGTGCCACCAGTGGCAGCTTGAAAAGACTAGCGGGGCAGGGAGGCAATCAGCCCCAGCATTTT,NA,21,TRBV24-1,TRBJ1-5,NA
CASSQADYGYTF,TGTGCCAGCAGCCAAGCTGACTATGGCTACACCTTC,many,12,TRBV3-1,TRBJ1-2,NA
CAGSPSGDTQYF,TGTGCCGGCAGCCCCAGTGGGGATACGCAGTATTTT,few,12,TRBV7-8,TRBJ2-3,NA
CASSVEGHKQETQYF,TGTGCCAGCAGCGTAGAGGGACACAAACAAGAGACCCAGTACTTC,many,15,TRBV9,TRBJ2-5,NA
CASSSGLAGEVGELFF,TGTGCCAGCAGCTCGGGACTAGCGGGAGAGGTCGGGGAGCTGTTTTTT,many,16,TRBV5-6,TRBJ2-2,TRBD2
CASSARQGAGNEQFF,TGTGCCAGCAGCGCCCGACAGGGGGCGGGTAATGAGCAGTTCTTC,once,15,TRBV7-6,TRBJ2-1,TRBD1
CASSSGRGPQETQYF,TGTGCTAGCAGCTCGGGTCGGGGTCCGCAAGAGACCCAGTACTTC,medium-sized,15,TRBV7-7,TRBJ2-5,NA